The rows below give T cell receptor beta chains drawn from one sample of a study of blood T cell repertoires in COVID-19. Measured with immunoSEQ multiplex PCR; TCRdb has only the in-frame clones, and not every one. Found here are about 45,000 clones, around 79% of them singletons; the top ten hold roughly an eighth. The source material was peripheral blood. The receptors derive from a human donor in a cohort sampled during active COVID-19. The CDR3 runs from the conserved cysteine through the conserved F or W. D genes are given only for firm matches. Only part of the rows carry a size: once, few, many, or a class if the clone is expanded.

v_call	clone_size	d_call	j_call	cdr3_nt	cdr3_aa
TRBV29-1	NA	NA	TRBJ2-1	TGCAGCGCCGAAGGGACTGCCAATGAGCAGTTCTTC	CSAEGTANEQFF
TRBV5-6	NA	NA	TRBJ1-4	TGTGCCAGCACTCTCTGGACGGGGTGGGAGAGCGAAAAACTGTTTTTT	CASTLWTGWESEKLFF
TRBV19	NA	NA	TRBJ2-7	TGTGCCAGTAGTTTGGGGGGGGACATCTCCTACGAGCAGTACTTC	CASSLGGDISYEQYF
TRBV19	once	TRBD1	TRBJ1-2	TGTGCCAGTAGTTGGGTGGCAGGGGGTCACTATGGCTACACCTTC	CASSWVAGGHYGYTF
TRBV28	NA	NA	TRBJ2-5	TGTGCCAGCAGCTATTTAAGCGGACAAGAGACCCAGTACTTC	CASSYLSGQETQYF
TRBV5-6	once	TRBD2	TRBJ2-1	TGTGCCAGCAGCGCGGCCGGGACTAGCTCTTACAATGAGCAGTTCTTC	CASSAAGTSSYNEQFF
TRBV2	NA	NA	TRBJ1-4	TGTGCCAGCAGTCTATTTCGGGGGGAAACTAATGAAAAACTGTTTTTT	CASSLFRGETNEKLFF
TRBV7-9	few	NA	TRBJ1-1	TGTGCCAGCAGCAGTACGGCCAGGGTTGACACTGAAGCTTTCTTT	CASSSTARVDTEAFF
TRBV18	NA	NA	TRBJ1-1	TGTGCCAGCTCACCAGCTATTTCCGCAGGGGAAACTGAAGCTTTCTTT	CASSPAISAGETEAFF
TRBV11-3	NA	NA	TRBJ2-1	TGTGCCAGCAGAAAGCCCTCGCCGTACAATGAGCAGTTCTTC	CASRKPSPYNEQFF
TRBV18	NA	TRBD2	TRBJ2-5	TGTGCCAGCTCAGAGTCGGCGGGAGGTTCGTACCAAGAGACCCAGTACTTC	CASSESAGGSYQETQYF
TRBV12-3/TRBV12-4	NA	NA	TRBJ2-1	TGTGCCAGCCGAATTTACCCGGGGGATGAGCAGTTCTTC	CASRIYPGDEQFF
TRBV7-9	NA	NA	TRBJ2-3	TGTGCCAGCAGCTTCGTTTCGGGCAGGGATGTTCCAGATACGCAGTATTTT	CASSFVSGRDVPDTQYF
TRBV9	NA	TRBD2	TRBJ2-5	TGTGCCAGCAGCGTAAGCACTAGCGGGCAAGAGACCCAGTACTTC	CASSVSTSGQETQYF
TRBV11-3	NA	NA	TRBJ2-2	TGTGCCAGCAGCTTAGGGCTAGCTGGCGGGGAGCTGTTTTTT	CASSLGLAGGELFF
TRBV9	NA	NA	TRBJ1-1	TGTGCCAGCAGCGTAGAGGACAGATGGAACACTGAAGCTTTCTTT	CASSVEDRWNTEAFF
TRBV24-1	NA	NA	TRBJ2-2	TGTGCCACCAGTATAGTTACGGGCGGGGAGCTGTTTTTT	CATSIVTGGELFF
TRBV11-3	once	NA	TRBJ2-7	TGTGCCAGCAGCACCCGGACATTTGATAGCGAGCAGTACTTC	CASSTRTFDSEQYF
TRBV30	NA	NA	TRBJ2-3	TGTGCCTGGAGACGGGAGTTCGGCACAGATACGCAGTATTTT	CAWRREFGTDTQYF
TRBV4-1	NA	NA	TRBJ1-1	TGCGCCAGCAGCCAAGAACACCGGGAGGACACTGAAGCTTTCTTT	CASSQEHREDTEAFF
TRBV7-2	NA	NA	TRBJ1-5	TGTGCCAGCAGCCACTTTGGGGCAGGGGATAGTTACAGCAATCAGCCCCAGCATTTT	CASSHFGAGDSYSNQPQHF
TRBV7-9	NA	TRBD2	TRBJ2-4	TGTGCCAGCAGCTTAGGGGCCGGGACTACTAAAAACATTCAGTACTTC	CASSLGAGTTKNIQYF
TRBV5-6	NA	NA	TRBJ1-1	TGTGCCAGCAACGAGGGTTTTAACACTGAAGCTTTCTTT	CASNEGFNTEAFF
TRBV11-3	NA	TRBD1	TRBJ1-4	TGTGCCAGCAGCTCCGACAGGGGAGCTAATGAAAAACTGTTTTTT	CASSSDRGANEKLFF
TRBV12-3/TRBV12-4	few	TRBD2	TRBJ2-1	TGTGCCAGCAGCCAGACTAGCAGCAATGAGCAGTTCTTC	CASSQTSSNEQFF
TRBV12-3/TRBV12-4	NA	TRBD1	TRBJ1-2	TGTGCCAGCACCCTGGACAGGACCGGTGGCTACACCTTC	CASTLDRTGGYTF
TRBV6-6	NA	TRBD2	TRBJ2-3	TGTGCCAGCAGTTTTCGGGCTAGCGGGTCAGATACGCAGTATTTT	CASSFRASGSDTQYF
TRBV5-1	NA	NA	TRBJ2-7	TGCGCCAGCAGCCTGCGGACAGTCGGGGACGAGCAGTACTTC	CASSLRTVGDEQYF
TRBV19	NA	NA	TRBJ1-3	TGTGCCAGTAGCAAACGGGGGTTCTCTGGAAACACCATATATTTT	CASSKRGFSGNTIYF
TRBV24-1	NA	TRBD1	TRBJ1-5	TGTGCCCGAAACGAAGGGGGACAGGGGAATCAGCCCCAGCATTTT	CARNEGGQGNQPQHF
TRBV25-1	few	TRBD2	TRBJ2-2	TGTGCCAGCAGTGAATGGAAAACTAGCGATAGCGGGGAGCTGTTTTTT	CASSEWKTSDSGELFF
TRBV4-1	NA	TRBD1	TRBJ1-1	TGCGCCAGCAGCCTCGGACAGGGCGAGACTGAAGCTTTCTTT	CASSLGQGETEAFF
TRBV6-5	few	NA	TRBJ1-1	TGTGCCAGCAGTTACGAGGCGGGCGCTGAAGCTTTCTTT	CASSYEAGAEAFF
TRBV5-1	once	TRBD1	TRBJ1-4	TGCGCCAGCAGGGCCGGGACAGCTAATGAAAAACTGTTTTTT	CASRAGTANEKLFF
TRBV5-8	NA	TRBD1	TRBJ2-3	TGTGCCAGCAGCAAAGACAGGGCCCTCACAGATACGCAGTATTTT	CASSKDRALTDTQYF
TRBV7-2	NA	NA	TRBJ1-2	TGTGCCAGCAGCCCTGGGGGCTGGGCTAACTATGGCTACACCTTC	CASSPGGWANYGYTF
TRBV2	few	TRBD1	TRBJ2-1	TGTGCCAGCAGTGTGAGGGACAGGGGTCAGTTCTTC	CASSVRDRGQFF
TRBV4-2	once	NA	TRBJ2-5	TGTGCCAGCAGCCAAGGAGGTGGGAGCTTGGGGGAGACCCAGTACTTC	CASSQGGGSLGETQYF
TRBV29-1	NA	NA	TRBJ1-1	TGCAGCGCCTTGATCGAGGACACTGAAGCTTTCTTT	CSALIEDTEAFF
TRBV7-2	NA	NA	TRBJ2-2	TGTGCCAGCAGCTCCCCCGCCGGGGGAGAGTACACCGGGGAGCTGTTTTTT	CASSSPAGGEYTGELFF
TRBV18	NA	NA	TRBJ2-2	TGTGCCAGCCGTTTTGGAGGGAACACCGGGGAGCTGTTTTTT	CASRFGGNTGELFF
TRBV27	few	NA	TRBJ2-7	TGTGCCAGCAGTTTATCCCGAAGCCCCTTC	CASSLSRSPF
TRBV7-6	NA	NA	TRBJ1-2	TGTGCCAGCACAGGGTCGAACTATGGCTACACCTTC	CASTGSNYGYTF
TRBV2	NA	TRBD1	TRBJ1-2	TGTGCCAGCAGTTTGAGGTCGACAGGGGATCGTGGCTACACCTTC	CASSLRSTGDRGYTF
TRBV28	few	TRBD1	TRBJ1-5	TGTGCCAGCAGTCGACAGGGGGGATATCAGCCCCAGCATTTT	CASSRQGGYQPQHF
TRBV4-3	NA	TRBD1	TRBJ2-3	TGCGCCAGCAGCCAGGAACAGGGGCGAAGCACAGATACGCAGTATTTT	CASSQEQGRSTDTQYF
TRBV29-1	NA	NA	TRBJ2-1	TGCAGCGTTGATGCTAGTACCTACAATGAGCAGTTCTTC	CSVDASTYNEQFF